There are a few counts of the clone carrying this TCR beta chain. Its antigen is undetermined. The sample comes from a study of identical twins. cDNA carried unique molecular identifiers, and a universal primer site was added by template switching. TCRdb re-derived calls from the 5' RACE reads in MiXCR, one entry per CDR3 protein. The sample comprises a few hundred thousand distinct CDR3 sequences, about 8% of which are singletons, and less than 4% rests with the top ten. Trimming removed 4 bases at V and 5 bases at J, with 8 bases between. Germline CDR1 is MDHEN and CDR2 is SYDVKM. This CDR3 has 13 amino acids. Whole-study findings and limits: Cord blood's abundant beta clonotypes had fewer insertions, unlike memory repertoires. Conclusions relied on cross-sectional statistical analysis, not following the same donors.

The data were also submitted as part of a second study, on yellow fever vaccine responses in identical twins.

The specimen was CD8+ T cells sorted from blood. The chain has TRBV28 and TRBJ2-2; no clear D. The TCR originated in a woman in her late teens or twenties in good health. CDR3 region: CASSWVSTGELFF. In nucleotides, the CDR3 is TGTGCCAGCAGTTGGGTGTCGACCGGGGAGCTGTTTTTT.